The 10 T cell receptor beta chains in this list originate from one sample, sequenced in a study of blood T cell repertoires in COVID-19. This table comes from immunoSEQ multiplex PCR, and its TCRdb copy is limited to in-frame clones, with some not included. The table includes 120,000 to 150,000 clones, over 70% detected once. Sample: peripheral blood. The receptor source for this set is a man aged 50 to 60 with active or convalescent COVID-19.

The chain uses TRBV15 and TRBJ2-1; 7 bases are shared with TRBD1. The CDR3 extends over 13 amino acids. With V trimmed by 0 bases and J by 15 bases, 8 bases remained unmatched. CDR1 is LNHNV, CDR2 YYDKDF, per germline (reference sequence). The chain's CDR3 is CATSRDNDRVGFF. The DNA for the CDR3 is TGTGCCACCAGCAGAGATAACGACAGGGTGGGGTTCTTC.

V is TRBV30 and J is TRBJ1-2; D not resolved. Deletions cut 0 bases from V and 8 bases from J, with 13 bases between. CDR1 is GTSNPN and CDR2 is SVGIG in the germline V gene (reference sequence). The CDR3 spans 13 residues. In nucleotides, the CDR3 is TGTGCCTGGAGTGTAGAACAGTTAATAGGCTACACCTTC. Its protein product is CAWSVEQLIGYTF.

The chain links TRBV5-6 to TRBJ1-1, with TRBD1 matching over 10 bases. This CDR3 region has 15 residues. J was trimmed by 3 bases and V by 3 bases; bases with no gene match: 5. Germline assignment: CDR1 SGHDT and CDR2 YYEEEE. The CDR3 spells CASSWGTGEYTEAFF. In DNA, the CDR3 is TGTGCCAGCAGCTGGGGGACAGGGGAGTACACTGAAGCTTTCTTT.

This clone was counted between two and nine times. The rearrangement uses TRBV7-2 and TRBJ2-5; possibly TRBD2 for D (5 bases). With 5 bases removed from V and 4 bases from J, the gap between germline ends came to 17 bases. CDR1 and CDR2 from the germline V gene are SGHTA and FQGNSA. This CDR3 is 15 amino acids long. The CDR3 loop reads CASSAPAGRAETQYF. The CDR3, as DNA: TGTGCCAGCAGCGCCCCCGCGGGCCGGGCAGAGACCCAGTACTTC.

This clone was seen once. The J gene is TRBJ1-5, the V gene TRBV10-3; TRBD1 agrees at 10 bases. This CDR3 spans 16 amino acids. Germline assignment: CDR1 ENHRY and CDR2 SYGVKD. The J segment lost 0 bases and the V segment lost 6 bases, leaving 5 bases of the junction unmatched. CDR3 loop: CAISPDRGSSNQPQHF. CDR3 sequence (DNA): TGTGCCATCAGCCCGGACAGGGGGAGTAGCAATCAGCCCCAGCATTTT.

The chain carries TRBV4-2 and TRBJ2-7; tentatively, D is TRBD2 (6 bases). The V end lost 4 bases, the J end lost 6 bases, and 16 bases lay between the germline ends. The germline gives CDR1 LGHNA, CDR2 YNFKEQ. The CDR3 covers 14 residues. The CDR3 bases are TGTGCCAGCAGCCCCGGGGGTGGGGGTAGCGAGCAGTACTTC. This gives the protein CASSPGGGGSEQYF.

The sample holds a few counts of this clone. The chain joins TRBV19 to TRBJ2-6; D possibly corresponds to TRBD2 (6 bases). Germline assignment: CDR1 LNHDA and CDR2 SQIVND (reference sequence). V was trimmed by 5 bases and J by 2 bases, leaving 16 bases between them. CDR3 length: 17 residues. The CDR3 reads CASSFSGPGTGANVLTF. DNA for the CDR3: TGTGCCAGTAGTTTTAGCGGTCCCGGGACTGGGGCCAACGTCCTGACTTTC.

This sequence joins TRBV4-1 and TRBJ2-5, with D uncertain. CDR1 is MGHRA and CDR2 is YSYEKL in the germline V gene. Trimming left V 1 base short and J 2 bases short, with 14 bases between. The CDR3 totals 16 residues. The DNA of the CDR3 is TGCGCCAGCAGCCAAGCCTCTGGGCAGCTTCAAGAGACCCAGTACTTC. Encoded protein: CASSQASGQLQETQYF.

The V call is TRBV29-1, the J call TRBJ1-4; D unresolved. Trimming took off 7 bases at V and 5 bases at J, with 11 bases between the two ends. The CDR3 length is 12 residues. CDR1 and CDR2 (germline): SQVTM, ANQGSEA. The CDR3 DNA sequence: TGCAGCGGCACAGTACGAAATGAAAAACTGTTTTTT. It yields the protein CSGTVRNEKLFF. Drawing the rest from reference TRBV29-1 and TRBJ1-4, the complete variable domain is SAVISQKPSRDICQRGTSLTIQCQVDSQVTMMFWYRQQPGQSLTLIATANQGSEATYESGFVIDKFPISRPNLTFSTLTVSNMSPEDSSIYLCSGTVRNEKLFFGSGTQLSVL.

By sample share, this clone is medium-sized (0.01 to 0.1%). The rearrangement links TRBV6-4 to TRBJ1-1; D unclear. The germline V and J ends were trimmed by 3 bases and 2 bases, with 7 bases remaining between them. The CDR3 contains 13 residues. Germline CDR1 is MRHNA and CDR2 is SNTAGT. The CDR3 sequence: CASSERVNTEAFF. In nucleotides, the CDR3 is TGTGCCAGCAGTGAGAGAGTAAACACTGAAGCTTTCTTT.